The clone carrying this T cell receptor beta chain was seen only a few times. Antigen unknown. Preparation of the TCRbeta library used unique molecular identifiers. One entry per CDR3 protein, called by TCRdb with MiXCR from the PCR reads. The sample shows approximately 1,000,000 distinct CDR3 sequences, around 30% of them seen only once. This entry belongs to a study of T-cell reconstitution after alpha-beta-depleted transplantation in children. Findings and caveats of the study: The authors attributed T-cell counts and diversity one year after transplant mostly to newly produced T cells. Reports say that about two months after transplant, the alpha-beta T cells came out of several hundred graft clones that had expanded. From surviving recipient T cells and thymic progenitors came the high day-60 TCRbeta diversity observed in some patients.

CDR1 is SEHNR, CDR2 FQNEAQ, per germline (reference sequence). This CDR3 has 16 amino acids. The V and J ends lost 5 bases and 3 bases respectively, with 18 bases between them. The sequenced sample was PBMCs, mostly from graft donor cells, obtained 360 days after TCRalphabeta/CD19-depleted stem cell transplant. This TCR was sampled from a boy younger than two who had a stem cell transplant for SCID, so the T cells may come from the graft donor. V usage is TRBV7-9 and J usage is TRBJ2-3; perhaps TRBD2 as D (6 bases). The CDR3 is CASSTGLGGSTDTQYF. The CDR3 DNA reads TGTGCCAGCAGCACGGGTCTCGGGGGATCAACAGATACGCAGTATTTT.